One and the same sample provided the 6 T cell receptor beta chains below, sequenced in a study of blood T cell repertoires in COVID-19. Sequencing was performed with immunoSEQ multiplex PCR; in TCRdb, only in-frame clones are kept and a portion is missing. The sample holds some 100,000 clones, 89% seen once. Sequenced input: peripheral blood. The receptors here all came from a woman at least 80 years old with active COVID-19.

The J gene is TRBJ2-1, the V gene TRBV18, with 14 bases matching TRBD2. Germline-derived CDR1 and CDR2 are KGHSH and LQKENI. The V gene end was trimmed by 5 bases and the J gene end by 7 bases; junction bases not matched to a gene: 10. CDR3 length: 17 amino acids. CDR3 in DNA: TGTGCCAGCTCATCAACCGGGACTAGCGGGAGTTTAAATGAGCAGTTCTTC. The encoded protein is CASSSTGTSGSLNEQFF.

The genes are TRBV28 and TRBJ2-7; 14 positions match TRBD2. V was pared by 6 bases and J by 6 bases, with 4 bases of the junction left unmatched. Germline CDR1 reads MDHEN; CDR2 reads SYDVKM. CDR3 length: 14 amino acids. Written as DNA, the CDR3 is TGTGCCAGCAGGGGGACTAGCGGGAGCCCCGAGCAGTACTTC. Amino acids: CASRGTSGSPEQYF.

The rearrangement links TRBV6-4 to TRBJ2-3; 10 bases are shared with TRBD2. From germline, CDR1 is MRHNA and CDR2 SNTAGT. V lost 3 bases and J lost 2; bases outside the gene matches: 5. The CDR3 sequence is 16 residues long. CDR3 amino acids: CASSESSGRATDTQYF. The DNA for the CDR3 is TGTGCCAGCAGTGAATCCAGCGGGAGGGCCACAGATACGCAGTATTTT.

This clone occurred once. The CDR3 coding sequence is TGTGCCAGCAGCTTAACCCAGGGGGCCGCTGAAGCTTTCTTT. Translation gives CASSLTQGAAEAFF. The V call is TRBV7-9, the J call TRBJ1-1; 8 bases line up with TRBD1. V trimming: 2 bases; J trimming: 6 bases; junction bases outside the gene matches: 5. This CDR3 has 14 residues. Germline lookup yields CDR1 SEHNR and CDR2 FQNEAQ (reference sequence).

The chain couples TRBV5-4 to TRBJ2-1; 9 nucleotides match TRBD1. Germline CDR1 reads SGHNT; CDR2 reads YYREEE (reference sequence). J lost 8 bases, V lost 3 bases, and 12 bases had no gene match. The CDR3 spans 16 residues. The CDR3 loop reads CASSSSGQGLTYEQFF. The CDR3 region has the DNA TGTGCCAGCAGCTCTTCGGGACAGGGTTTAACGTATGAGCAGTTCTTC. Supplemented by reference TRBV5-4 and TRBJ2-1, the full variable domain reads ETGVTQSPTHLIKTRGQQVTLRCSSQSGHNTVSWYQQALGQGPQFIFQYYREEENGRGNFPPRFSGLQFPNYSSELNVNALELDDSALYLCASSSSGQGLTYEQFFGPGTRLTVL.

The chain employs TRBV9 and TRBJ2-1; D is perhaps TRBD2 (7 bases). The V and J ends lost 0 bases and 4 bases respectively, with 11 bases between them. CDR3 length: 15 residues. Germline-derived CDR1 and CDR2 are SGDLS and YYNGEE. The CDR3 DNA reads TGTGCCAGCAGCGTAGCGGGGGGCGGGTACAATGAGCAGTTCTTC. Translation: CASSVAGGGYNEQFF.